This T cell receptor beta chain was recorded in a study of T cells in Graves' hyperthyroidism and ophthalmopathy. This CDR3 has 16 amino acids. In germline, CDR1 is MRHNA, CDR2 SNTAGT. Germline trimming cut 1 base from V and 5 bases from J; bases unmatched to any gene: 8. From RNA transcripts, TCR beta CDR3 regions were amplified. First-round RT-PCR of the TCR CDR3 relied on the HTBI primer set. MiXCR, run by TCRdb on the multiplex PCR reads, gives a single entry per CDR3 protein. The profile shows over 250,000 distinct CDR3 sequences, 20% to 25% of them singletons. The sample comprised blood. This receptor was obtained from a man between 25 and 39 years old with Graves' ophthalmopathy. This sequence joins TRBV6-4 and TRBJ2-7; 10 nucleotides match TRBD2. CDR3 sequence reads: CASSDLRLAGDDEQYF. CDR3 coding DNA: TGTGCCAGCAGTGACTTAAGGCTAGCGGGAGACGACGAGCAGTACTTC.